This T cell receptor beta chain was retrieved from a study of post-analysis software for immune sequencing data. General observations from the study: The authors found that F measure strongly co-clustered same-batch samples. A few TRBV segments appeared more often in patients than in controls, and TRBV5-6, TRBV5-1 and TRBV20-1 were among these. Those with multiple sclerosis, the patient group, showed significantly lower normalized Chao1 diversity than controls.

With respect to this clonotype: Its matching antigen is unknown.

Trimming pared 7 bases from V and 1 base from J, leaving 10 bases between. The CDR3 runs 12 residues. In germline, CDR1 is SQVTM, CDR2 ANQGSEA. Incorporated into the TCR beta cDNA libraries were unique molecular identifiers, which served to reduce PCR and sequencing biases. Input of roughly 0.9 to 11 million T cells yielded around 460,000 cDNA molecules. TCRdb re-called the PCR reads through MiXCR, storing one row per CDR3 protein. The sample holds under 650,000 distinct CDR3 sequences; roughly 47% are singletons and the top ten take over 1.5%. Input material: blood. This receptor was identified in a girl aged 5 to 17 with multiple sclerosis. V usage is TRBV29-1 and J usage is TRBJ1-1; D unclear. In DNA, the CDR3 is TGCAGCGCCCCGGGAGGGAACACTGAAGCTTTCTTT. Its protein is CSAPGGNTEAFF.